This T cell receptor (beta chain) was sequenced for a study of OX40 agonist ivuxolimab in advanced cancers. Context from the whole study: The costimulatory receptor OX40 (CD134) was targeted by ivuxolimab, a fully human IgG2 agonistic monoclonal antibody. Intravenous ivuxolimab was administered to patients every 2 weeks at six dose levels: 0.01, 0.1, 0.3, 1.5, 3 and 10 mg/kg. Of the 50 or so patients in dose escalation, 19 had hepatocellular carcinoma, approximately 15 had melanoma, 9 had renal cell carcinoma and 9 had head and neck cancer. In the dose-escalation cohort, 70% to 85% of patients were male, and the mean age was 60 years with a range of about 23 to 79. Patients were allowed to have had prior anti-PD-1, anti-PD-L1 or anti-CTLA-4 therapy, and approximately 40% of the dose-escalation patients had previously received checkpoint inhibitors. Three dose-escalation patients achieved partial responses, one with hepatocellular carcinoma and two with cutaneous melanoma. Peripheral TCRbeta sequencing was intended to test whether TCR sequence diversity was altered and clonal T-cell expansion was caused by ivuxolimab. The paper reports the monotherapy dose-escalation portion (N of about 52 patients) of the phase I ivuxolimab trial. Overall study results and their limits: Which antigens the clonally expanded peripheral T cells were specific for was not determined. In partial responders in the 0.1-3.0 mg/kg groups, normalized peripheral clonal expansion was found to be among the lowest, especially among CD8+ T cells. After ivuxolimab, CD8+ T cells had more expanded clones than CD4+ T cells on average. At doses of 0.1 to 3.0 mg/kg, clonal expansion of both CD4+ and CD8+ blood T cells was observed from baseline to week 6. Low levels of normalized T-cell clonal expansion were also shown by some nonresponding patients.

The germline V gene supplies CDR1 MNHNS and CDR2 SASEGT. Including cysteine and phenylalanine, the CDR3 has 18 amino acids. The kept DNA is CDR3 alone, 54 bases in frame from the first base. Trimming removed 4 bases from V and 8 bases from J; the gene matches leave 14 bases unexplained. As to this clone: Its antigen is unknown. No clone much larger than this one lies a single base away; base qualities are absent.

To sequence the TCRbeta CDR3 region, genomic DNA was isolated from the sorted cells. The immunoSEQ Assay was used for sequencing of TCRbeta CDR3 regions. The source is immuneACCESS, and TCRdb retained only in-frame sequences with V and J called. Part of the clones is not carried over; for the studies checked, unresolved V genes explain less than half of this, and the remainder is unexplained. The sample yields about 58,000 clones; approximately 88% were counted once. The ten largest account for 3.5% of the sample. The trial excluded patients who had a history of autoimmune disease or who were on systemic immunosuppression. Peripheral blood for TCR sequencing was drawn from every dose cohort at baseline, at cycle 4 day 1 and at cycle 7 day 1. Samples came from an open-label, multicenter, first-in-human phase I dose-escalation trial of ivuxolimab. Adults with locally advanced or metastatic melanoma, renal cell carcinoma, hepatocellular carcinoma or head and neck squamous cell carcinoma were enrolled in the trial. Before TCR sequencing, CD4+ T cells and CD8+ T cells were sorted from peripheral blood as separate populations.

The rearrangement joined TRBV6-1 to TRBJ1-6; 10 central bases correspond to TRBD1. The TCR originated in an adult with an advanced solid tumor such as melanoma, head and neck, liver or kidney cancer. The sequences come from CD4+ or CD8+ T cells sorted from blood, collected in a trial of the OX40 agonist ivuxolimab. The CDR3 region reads CASSAPTGTGVSYSPLHF. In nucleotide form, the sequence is TGTGCCAGCAGTGCACCCACCGGGACAGGGGTTTCCTATTCACCCCTCCACTTT.